A single sample gave rise to the 4 T cell receptor beta chains below, sequenced in a study of siplizumab effects on memory and regulatory T cells. The authors cocultured the mixed lymphocyte reaction cells at 37 degrees C for about six days. This table comes from immunoSEQ multiplex PCR, and its TCRdb copy is limited to in-frame clones, with some not included. The sample holds about 12,000 clones, almost 40% seen once. Their specific antigens are unknown. The source material was CFSE-low (dividing) CD8+ T cells sorted from an allogeneic mixed lymphocyte reaction. These TCRs come from a human donor in good health; the cells came from an allogeneic mixed lymphocyte reaction.

This rearrangement joins TRBV18 to TRBJ1-1; D gene uncertain. The germline gives CDR1 KGHSH, CDR2 LQKENI. V shed 4 bases and J shed 1 base, with 13 bases lying between them. CDR3 size: 15 residues. The CDR3 region has the DNA TGTGCCAGCTCACAAGGCATTCGGGGGAACACTGAAGCTTTCTTT. This encodes CASSQGIRGNTEAFF. The complete variable domain, with remaining parts taken from reference TRBV18 and TRBJ1-1, reads NAGVMQNPRHLVRRRGQEARLRCSPMKGHSHVYWYRQLPEEGLKFMVYLQKENIIDESGMPKERFSAEFPKEGPSILRIQQVVRGDSAAYFCASSQGIRGNTEAFFGQGTRLTVV.

This clone has a handful of counts. The rearrangement links TRBV6-4 to TRBJ2-1, with TRBD2 identical over 10 bases. Looked up from germline, CDR1 is MRHNA and CDR2 is SNTAGT. J lost 8 bases, V lost 10 bases, and 14 bases had no gene match. This CDR3 comprises 15 residues. The DNA of the CDR3 is TGTGCCACCACACCCGTAGCGGGGGGCGGAGATGAGCAGTTCTTC. Amino acid sequence: CATTPVAGGGDEQFF.

The gene calls are TRBV4-1 and TRBJ2-7; D is undetermined. Trimming stripped 4 bases from V and 4 bases from J, with 11 bases between. The CDR3 has 13 amino acids. Germline loops: CDR1 MGHRA, CDR2 YSYEKL. For the CDR3, the DNA is TGCGCCAGCAGCCCACCGGCCGCTTACGAGCAGTACTTC. Protein product: CASSPPAAYEQYF.

This clone was picked up many times. The chain combines TRBV7-8 with TRBJ2-7; a possible D gene is TRBD1 (6 bases). Germline V gene lookup returns CDR1 SGHVS and CDR2 FQNEAQ. This CDR3 is 15 amino acids long. Trimming took 4 bases from V and 9 from J, leaving 22 bases between them. The CDR3 coding sequence is TGTGCCAGCAGCTCCCCAGGGGACCCGGAGGAGACGCAGTACTTC. Translating it yields CASSSPGDPEETQYF.